The 19 T cell receptor beta chains reported below all come from one sample, sequenced in a study of identical twins. TCRdb reanalysed the 5' RACE reads using MiXCR and keeps one entry per CDR3 protein. The table records 570,000 or so distinct CDR3 sequences, 9.6% of them present only once. These data were likewise used in another study, on yellow fever vaccine responses in identical twins.

Sequenced material: PBMCs. The receptors were gathered from a woman between 18 and 29 years old in good health.

This clonotype was picked up a small number of times. The gene calls are TRBV7-9 and TRBJ1-1; a possible D gene is TRBD1 (5 bases). Between the trimmed V and J ends, which lost 4 bases and 4 bases, there was a span of 10 bases. Germline CDR1 SEHNR, CDR2 FQNEAQ (reference sequence). There are 13 residues in the CDR3. The CDR3 nucleotides read TGTGCCAGCAGCTCAGGGTTGTTCACTGAAGCTTTCTTT. Amino acid sequence: CASSSGLFTEAFF.

The rearrangement links TRBV7-2 to TRBJ2-3, with a tentative D call TRBD2 (5 bases). The CDR3 consists of 16 residues. Trimming shortened V by 1 base and J by 0 bases, and 11 bases separated the two germline ends. CDR1 is SGHTA and CDR2 is FQGNSA in the germline V gene. CDR3 sequence reads: CASSLVGSGSTDTQYF. The CDR3 DNA follows: TGTGCCAGCAGCTTAGTCGGCAGCGGTAGCACAGATACGCAGTATTTT.

This clonotype came up a few times. V is TRBV29-1 and J is TRBJ1-1; 8 bases map to TRBD1. The trim removed 0 bases at V and 0 bases at J, leaving 3 bases unmatched. There are 15 residues in the CDR3. The germline V gene encodes CDR1 SQVTM and CDR2 ANQGSEA. Here the CDR3 DNA reads TGCAGCGTTGAAGAGGACAGGGTAATGAACACTGAAGCTTTCTTT. This translates into CSVEEDRVMNTEAFF.

This clonotype has a handful of counts. This rearrangement joins TRBV29-1 to TRBJ2-7; possibly TRBD1 for D (7 bases). V was trimmed by 4 bases and J by 7 bases, leaving 17 bases between them. Germline-derived CDR1 and CDR2 are SQVTM and ANQGSEA. This CDR3 region has 13 residues. In DNA form, the CDR3 reads TGCAGCGTTGTGGCAGGTCCAGGGGGGGAGCAGTACTTC. Translation gives CSVVAGPGGEQYF.

The chain joins TRBV3-1 to TRBJ2-1; TRBD1 aligns across 9 bases. The J segment lost 7 bases and the V segment lost 3 bases, leaving 7 bases of the junction unmatched. Germline lookup yields CDR1 LGHDT and CDR2 YNNKEL (reference sequence). The CDR3 length is 15 residues. The CDR3 DNA follows: TGTGCCAGCAGCCACGGACAGGGGAAGGGGAATGAGCAGTTCTTC. This codes for CASSHGQGKGNEQFF.

V usage is TRBV11-1 and J usage is TRBJ2-5; D is perhaps TRBD1 (6 bases). CDR1 and CDR2 (germline): SGHAT, FQDESV (reference sequence). The CDR3 runs 15 residues. V was clipped by 0 bases and J by 2 bases, with 10 bases between them. CDR3 region: CASSLATGWQETQYF. DNA of the CDR3: TGTGCCAGCAGCTTAGCTACAGGGTGGCAAGAGACCCAGTACTTC. The entire variable domain, with the rest obtained from reference TRBV11-1 and TRBJ2-5, is as follows: EAEVAQSPRYKITEKSQAVAFWCDPISGHATLYWYRQILGQGPELLVQFQDESVVDDSQLPKDRFSAERLKGVDSTLKIQPAELGDSAMYLCASSLATGWQETQYFGPGTRLLVL.

The chain combines TRBV2 with TRBJ2-2; tentative D call: TRBD1 (6 bases). This CDR3 is 15 amino acids long. In germline, CDR1 is SNHLY, CDR2 FYNNEI. V lost 5 bases to trimming and J lost 1 base, with 11 bases between them. CDR3 residues: CASSSRTVNTGELFF. The CDR3 DNA is TGTGCCAGCAGTTCAAGGACAGTGAACACCGGGGAGCTGTTTTTT.

This clonotype was picked up a small number of times. The chain carries TRBV7-9 and TRBJ2-1; the match to TRBD1 covers 12 bases. The V segment lost 6 bases and the J segment 5 bases; nucleotides outside the gene matches: 11. Germline CDR1 is SEHNR and CDR2 is FQNEAQ (reference sequence). The CDR3 consists of 17 residues. CDR3 coding DNA: TGTGCCAGCAGACCTCCCGGGACAGGGGGCGGCCACAATGAGCAGTTCTTC. Residues: CASRPPGTGGGHNEQFF. Full variable domain (missing parts from reference TRBV7-9 and TRBJ2-1): DTGVSQNPRHKITKRGQNVTFRCDPISEHNRLYWYRQTLGQGPEFLTYFQNEAQLEKSRLLSDRFSAERPKGSFSTLEIQRTEQGDSAMYLCASRPPGTGGGHNEQFFGPGTRLTVL.

This clonotype was counted between two and nine times. The chain has TRBV6-5 and TRBJ2-7; tentative D call: TRBD2 (6 bases). Germline V gene lookup returns CDR1 MNHEY and CDR2 SVGAGI. V gave up 2 bases and J gave up 2 bases, with 10 bases separating them. CDR3 length equals 14 residues. The CDR3 DNA reads TGTGCCAGCAGTTACGGAGGGAGCCCCTACGAGCAGTACTTC. It specifies CASSYGGSPYEQYF.

V is TRBV12-3 or TRBV12-4 and J is TRBJ1-1, with D maybe TRBD1 (5 bases). CDR3 length equals 14 residues. V shed 2 bases and J shed 6 bases, with 13 bases lying between them. CDR3 sequence: CASSLKGTGAEAFF. The CDR3 region has the DNA TGTGCCAGCAGTTTAAAGGGGACGGGGGCTGAAGCTTTCTTT.

This clonotype has only a few counts. The rearrangement joins TRBV7-3 to TRBJ2-7, with no clear D. V gave up 0 bases and J gave up 6 bases, with 12 bases separating them. This CDR3 spans 14 amino acids. The germline V gene encodes CDR1 SGHTA and CDR2 FQGTGA. The CDR3 loop reads CASSLTGSRSEQYF. The CDR3 coding sequence is TGTGCCAGCAGCTTAACGGGGTCCCGCAGCGAGCAGTACTTC.

The CDR3 is CSASTRTSGVTDTQYF. As DNA, the CDR3 is TGCAGTGCTAGTACGCGGACTAGCGGGGTCACAGATACGCAGTATTTT. The chain employs TRBV20-1 and TRBJ2-3; TRBD2 matches at 12 bases. V shed 3 bases, J shed 2 bases, and the junction held 6 bases outside the gene matches. This CDR3 comprises 16 residues. Per germline, CDR1 DFQATT and CDR2 SNEGSKA (reference sequence).

The CDR3 region has the DNA TGCGCCAGCAGCCAAGATCGAAGGCTTCTTAATGAGCAGTTCTTC. It specifies CASSQDRRLLNEQFF. V usage is TRBV4-1 and J usage is TRBJ2-1; D call uncertain. Looked up from germline, CDR1 is MGHRA and CDR2 is YSYEKL. CDR3 length: 15 residues. V lost 0 bases, J lost 7 bases, and 13 bases lay in between.

The table lists this clonotype with many counts. V gene TRBV7-2 combines with J gene TRBJ1-4, with unresolved D. The V and J ends lost 5 bases and 3 bases respectively, with 16 bases between them. The V gene's germline CDR1 is SGHTA and CDR2 FQGNSA. The CDR3 is 16 residues long. The CDR3, as DNA: TGTGCCAGCAGCGCTAGCCCGCGGAGGTCTAATGAAAAACTGTTTTTT. This sequence encodes CASSASPRRSNEKLFF.

This clonotype was observed at least ten times. V gene TRBV3-1 combines with J gene TRBJ2-7; 12 bases fit TRBD1. The CDR3 totals 15 residues. Germline V gives CDR1 LGHDT, CDR2 YNNKEL (reference sequence). V trimming: 4 bases; J trimming: 5 bases; junction bases outside the gene matches: 6. DNA for the CDR3: TGTGCCAGCAGCCGCCGGGACAGGGGGCCCAACGAGCAGTACTTC. Amino acid sequence: CASSRRDRGPNEQYF.

There are a few counts of this clonotype. The chain carries TRBV10-3 and TRBJ1-5, with 7 bases identical to TRBD1. CDR3 length: 18 amino acids. Losses at the gene ends were 0 bases for V and 0 bases for J; bases not matched to a gene: 8. CDR1 ENHRY and CDR2 SYGVKD come from the germline V gene. CDR3 DNA sequence: TGTGCCATCAGTGAGTCAATAACCCAGGGGGGTAGCAATCAGCCCCAGCATTTT. This encodes CAISESITQGGSNQPQHF.

This clonotype was detected a few times. The chain carries TRBV12-3 or TRBV12-4 and TRBJ1-2; D is ambiguous. The CDR3 consists of 14 residues. The ends were cut back, 6 bases at V and 6 bases at J, with 17 bases in the middle. The CDR3: CASSPPGRVNGYTF. In nucleotides, the CDR3 is TGTGCCAGCAGCCCCCCGGGTAGGGTGAATGGCTACACCTTC.

This chain joins TRBV4-1 and TRBJ2-3; 7 nucleotides align to TRBD1. The CDR3 has 14 residues. Germline CDR1 is MGHRA and CDR2 is YSYEKL. The V and J ends lost 6 bases and 4 bases, in that order; junction bases with no gene match: 7. The CDR3 here is CASRLQGGPDTQYF. The CDR3 DNA reads TGCGCCAGCAGGCTACAAGGGGGCCCAGATACGCAGTATTTT.

The V and J genes are TRBV12-3 or TRBV12-4 and TRBJ2-3; 7 nucleotides line up with TRBD2. This CDR3 comprises 16 residues. Unmatched junction bases numbered 8, after V lost 1 base and J lost 4 bases. CDR3 in amino acids: CASSLGLAEPADTQYF. CDR3 DNA sequence: TGTGCCAGCAGTTTAGGTCTAGCGGAGCCGGCAGATACGCAGTATTTT.